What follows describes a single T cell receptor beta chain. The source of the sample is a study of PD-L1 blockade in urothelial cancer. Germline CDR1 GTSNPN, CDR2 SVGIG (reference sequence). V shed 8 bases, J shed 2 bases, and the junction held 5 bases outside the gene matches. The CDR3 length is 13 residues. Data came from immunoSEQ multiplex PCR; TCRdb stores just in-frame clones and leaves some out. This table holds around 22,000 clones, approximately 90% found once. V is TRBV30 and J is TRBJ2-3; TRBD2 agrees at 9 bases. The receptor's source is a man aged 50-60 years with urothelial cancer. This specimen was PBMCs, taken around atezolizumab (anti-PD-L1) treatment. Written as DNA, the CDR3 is TGTGCCGATAGACTAGCGGTCACAGATACGCAGTATTTT. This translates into CADRLAVTDTQYF.